Below, 4 T cell receptor beta chains from the same sample are listed, as sequenced in a study of blood T cell repertoires in COVID-19. The table came from immunoSEQ multiplex PCR; TCRdb's copy has only in-frame clones and leaves some out. The table has 45,000 to 50,000 clones, 65% to 90% seen once. Sequencing was performed on peripheral blood. Receptors were obtained from a man aged 35-49 years with acute or convalescent COVID-19.

J is TRBJ2-1 and V is TRBV20-1; D ambiguous. Between the trimmed V and J ends, which lost 6 bases and 8 bases, there was a span of 8 bases. Germline CDR1 reads DFQATT; CDR2 reads SNEGSKA (reference sequence). The CDR3 length is 10 residues. CDR3 residues: CSAPRHEQFF. The CDR3 region has the DNA TGCAGTGCCCCTAGACATGAGCAGTTCTTC.

V and J are TRBV6-1 and TRBJ2-7; D remains unclear. Trimming shortened V by 2 bases and J by 4 bases, and 6 bases separated the two germline ends. This CDR3 has 12 amino acids. Germline CDR1 reads MNHNS; CDR2 reads SASEGT. This CDR3 is CASSETYYEQYF. In nucleotides, the CDR3 is TGTGCCAGCAGTGAAACCTATTACGAGCAGTACTTC.

This chain links TRBV27 with TRBJ2-7, with D maybe TRBD2 (6 bases). With 3 bases removed from V and 6 bases from J, the gap between germline ends came to 27 bases. Germline assignment: CDR1 MNHEY and CDR2 SMNVEV (reference sequence). The CDR3 has 18 residues. The CDR3 DNA follows: TGTGCCAGCAGTTTCCACTCAACCCCGGGACTCCTTTTGGTCGAGCAGTACTTC. This translates into CASSFHSTPGLLLVEQYF.

This clone was recorded a few times. The rearrangement joins TRBV30 to TRBJ1-6; D perhaps matches TRBD1 (5 bases). Germline V gives CDR1 GTSNPN, CDR2 SVGIG (reference sequence). CDR3 size: 16 residues. Trimming cost V 0 bases and J 2 bases, with 11 bases left between them. The CDR3 DNA follows: TGTGCCTGGAGTGTTCCAGGGAGGACCTATAATTCACCCCTCCACTTT. It encodes CAWSVPGRTYNSPLHF.